Each of the 13 T cell receptor beta chains below was sequenced from the same sample in a study of T cells in Graves' hyperthyroidism and ophthalmopathy. Regions amplified from RNA transcripts were the TCR beta CDR3 regions. The TCR CDR3 was amplified in a first-round RT-PCR using the HTBI primer set. MiXCR, applied by TCRdb to the multiplex PCR reads, yields one record per CDR3 protein. Among under 300,000 distinct CDR3 sequences, roughly 20% were seen once, and the ten largest hold 50% to 75%. The sample was blood. Receptor source: a man under 40 with Graves' ophthalmopathy.

The V gene is TRBV5-1, the J gene TRBJ1-2; 9 nucleotides agree with TRBD1. The CDR3 totals 16 residues. Germline CDR1 is SGHRS and CDR2 is YFSETQ. V trimming: 1 base; J trimming: 7 bases; junction bases outside the gene matches: 11. For the CDR3, the DNA is TGCGCCAGCAGCTTGATCCCCGGGACAGGGATCTCTGGCTACACCTTC. Amino acids: CASSLIPGTGISGYTF.

In its sample, this clonotype was seen a few times. V usage is TRBV24-1 and J usage is TRBJ2-3; TRBD2 matches 8 bases. The V gene end was trimmed by 1 base and the J gene end by 5 bases; junction bases not matched to a gene: 7. CDR1 KGHDR and CDR2 SFDVKD come from the germline V gene. The CDR3 has 16 residues. In DNA, the CDR3 is TGTGCCACCAGTGATTTTACTAGCGGAACGGGAGATACGCAGTATTTT. Encoded protein: CATSDFTSGTGDTQYF.

For this clonotype: An end of the junction does not agree with germline; a read error may underlie this. The chain couples TRBV5-5 to TRBJ1-6; weak D call: TRBD1 (5 bases). This CDR3 spans 16 amino acids. From germline, CDR1 is SGHKS and CDR2 YYEKEE (reference sequence). The CDR3 DNA reads as TGTGCCAGCAGCTTGGCGACAGCCTCCTATAATCCACCCCTCCACTTT. Protein product: CASSLATASYNPPLHF. Looking up the rest from reference TRBV5-5 and TRBJ1-6 gives the full variable domain: DAGVTQSPTHLIKTRGQQVTLRCSPISGHKSVSWYQQVLGQGPQFIFQYYEKEERGRGNFPDRFSARQFPNYSSELNVNALLLGDSALYLCASSLATASYNPPLHFGNGTRLTVT.

The chain joins TRBV20-1 to TRBJ2-1; 12 bases agree with TRBD2. The CDR3 runs to 16 residues. V lost 1 base to trimming and J lost 4 bases; unmatched junction nucleotides: 5. Looked up from germline, CDR1 is DFQATT and CDR2 is SNEGSKA (reference sequence). CDR3 protein: CSARGLAGGLYNEQFF. DNA of the CDR3: TGCAGTGCTAGAGGGCTAGCGGGAGGGCTTTACAATGAGCAGTTCTTC.

The chain is built from TRBV6-9 and TRBJ1-5; TRBD1 matches at 8 bases. The CDR3 consists of 15 residues. J was trimmed by 3 bases and V by 4 bases; bases with no gene match: 5. CDR1 and CDR2 from the germline V gene are MNHGY and SVAAGI. In DNA form, the CDR3 reads TGTGCCAGCAGTTCGACAGGGGCGGCCAATCAGCCCCAGCATTTT. Protein product: CASSSTGAANQPQHF.

The chain recombines TRBV5-6 with TRBJ1-4; 10 bases map to TRBD1. The CDR3 runs 15 residues. CDR1 and CDR2 from the germline V gene are SGHDT and YYEEEE. The V gene end was trimmed by 7 bases and the J gene end by 5 bases; junction bases not matched to a gene: 8. The CDR3 loop reads CASSTPGQGNEKLFF. The CDR3 DNA sequence: TGTGCCAGCTCGACGCCGGGACAGGGGAATGAAAAACTGTTTTTT.

The chain combines TRBV6-2 or TRBV6-3 with TRBJ1-5, with D unresolved. The length of the CDR3 is 15 residues. Germline-derived CDR1 and CDR2 are MNHEY and SVGEGT. Trimming took 7 bases from V and 7 from J, leaving 20 bases between them. CDR3 DNA: TGTGCCAGCAACAAACCGGGCCCAGAGGCGCAGCCCCAGCATTTT. Its protein is CASNKPGPEAQPQHF.

This clonotype came up many times. The V and J genes are TRBV20-1 and TRBJ2-1; D unclear. CDR1 is DFQATT and CDR2 is SNEGSKA in the germline V gene (reference sequence). V lost 3 bases and J 5 bases, leaving 14 bases between the germline ends. The CDR3 covers 14 residues. CDR3 sequence: CSASAVLGHNEQFF. The CDR3, as DNA: TGCAGTGCTAGCGCAGTCCTAGGCCACAATGAGCAGTTCTTC.

The table lists this clonotype with a few counts. The chain combines TRBV6-4 with TRBJ2-7; tentatively, D is TRBD2 (6 bases). This CDR3 comprises 15 residues. CDR1 is MRHNA and CDR2 is SNTAGT in the germline V gene. V lost 5 bases and J lost 3, with 17 bases in between. As DNA, the CDR3 is TGTGCCAGCAGTTACACTACATCTAGCGACTACGAGCAGTACTTC. Its translation is CASSYTTSSDYEQYF.

Worth noting for this clonotype: At one end the junction does not follow the germline gene, possibly because of a read error. The CDR3 DNA reads as TGTGCCAGCGGTTTGACCGGTTCACCCCTCCACTTT. It encodes CASGLTGSPLHF. The chain combines TRBV28 with TRBJ1-6; D call uncertain. This CDR3 contains 12 residues. CDR1 MDHEN and CDR2 SYDVKM come from the germline V gene.

The rearrangement joins TRBV7-9 to TRBJ2-1; 14 bases are shared with TRBD2. Germline CDR1 and CDR2: SEHNR and FQNEAQ (reference sequence). The CDR3 is made up of 17 amino acids. V was clipped by 6 bases and J by 7 bases; unmatched bases: 11. DNA for the CDR3: TGTGCCAGCAGAATACAGGAGGGACTAGCGGGAGTAAATGAGCAGTTCTTC. Amino acid sequence: CASRIQEGLAGVNEQFF.

Concerning this clonotype: One end of the junction is discordant with germline, which a read error may explain. This rearrangement joins TRBV15 to TRBJ2-5; TRBD1 matches at 10 bases. The CDR3 extends over 16 amino acids. CDR1 is LNHNV and CDR2 is YYDKDF in the germline V gene (reference sequence). In nucleotides, the CDR3 is TGTGCCACCAGCAGGGAGGGGACAGGGGCCCAAGAGACCCGGTACTTC. Translating it yields CATSREGTGAQETRYF.

This clonotype was picked up many times. The genes are TRBV3-1 and TRBJ2-5; 7 positions match TRBD1. CDR1 is LGHDT, CDR2 YNNKEL, per germline (reference sequence). The CDR3 is 15 amino acids. Germline trimming cut 7 bases from V and 7 bases from J; bases unmatched to any gene: 15. DNA of the CDR3: TGTGCCAGCAACAAAAGAGGGGGCCACCAGGTGACCCAGTACTTC. This codes for CASNKRGGHQVTQYF.